These 23 T cell receptor beta chains originate from one sample sequenced in a study of blood T cell repertoires in COVID-19. TCRdb's table, derived via immunoSEQ multiplex PCR, lists solely in-frame clones and lacks some. Of 270,000 or so clones in the sample, around nine tenths were seen once. Sequencing was carried out using PBMCs or T cells enriched from blood (not recorded which). All receptors come from a woman younger than 35 who had recovered from COVID-19.

The chain links TRBV27 to TRBJ1-6; 8 bases are shared with TRBD1. Germline V gene lookup returns CDR1 MNHEY and CDR2 SMNVEV (reference sequence). The CDR3 runs to 16 residues. Trimming removed 6 bases from V and 7 bases from J; junction bases left unmatched: 11. The CDR3 coding sequence is TGTGCCAGCAGATACGGGGGACAGGATGGCAATTCACCCCTCCACTTT. It is translated as CASRYGGQDGNSPLHF.

This chain uses TRBV2 with TRBJ2-1; D might be TRBD1 (5 bases). CDR3 length: 16 amino acids. From germline, CDR1 is SNHLY and CDR2 FYNNEI. Deletions cut 4 bases from V and 4 bases from J, with 17 bases between. CDR3 in DNA: TGTGCCAGCAGTGGGTTTATAGGGGTTTCTTACAATGAGCAGTTCTTC. Translated: CASSGFIGVSYNEQFF.

The chain employs TRBV5-4 and TRBJ2-1; 7 bases align to TRBD2. V shed 1 base and J 3 bases; nucleotides not matched to a gene: 7. Germline CDR1 reads SGHNT; CDR2 reads YYREEE (reference sequence). The CDR3 is 16 amino acids. The DNA of the CDR3 is TGTGCCAGCAGCTTGTTTGGCACTAGCGACTACAATGAGCAGTTCTTC. It yields the protein CASSLFGTSDYNEQFF.

The gene calls are TRBV2 and TRBJ2-1; no firm D call. V was pared by 4 bases and J by 7 bases, with 14 bases between. The length of the CDR3 is 14 residues. Germline V CDR1 and CDR2: SNHLY, FYNNEI. CDR3 sequence (DNA): TGTGCCAGCAGTGTCGAGTACAGACCTAATGAGCAGTTCTTC. The encoded protein is CASSVEYRPNEQFF.

A single count supports this clone. This chain uses TRBV3-1 (or the pseudogene TRBV3-2) with TRBJ2-7, with D possibly being TRBD1 (6 bases). Germline values: CDR1 LGHDT, CDR2 YNNKEL (reference sequence). V shed 6 bases and J shed 4 bases, with 16 bases lying between them. The CDR3 loop spans 14 amino acids. DNA of the CDR3: TGTGCCAGCAGTCCCGGAGACAGGTTGTACGAGCAGTACTTC. This codes for CASSPGDRLYEQYF.

This clone was recorded once. This sequence joins TRBV15 and TRBJ2-1, with D possibly being TRBD2 (6 bases). This CDR3 has 14 amino acids. Between the trimmed V and J ends, which lost 5 bases and 7 bases, there was a span of 15 bases. The germline CDR1 and CDR2 sequences are LNHNV and YYDKDF (reference sequence). The CDR3 bases are TGTGCCACCAGCGAGCCCGGGACTCCAAATGAGCAGTTCTTC. It is translated as CATSEPGTPNEQFF.

This clone was seen a single time. The chain is built from TRBV24-1 and TRBJ2-3, with TRBD2 matching over 9 bases. Trimming at V came to 4 bases and at J to 4 bases, leaving 14 bases not matched to a gene. Germline CDR1 KGHDR, CDR2 SFDVKD. CDR3 length equals 18 residues. The CDR3 DNA reads as TGTGCCACCAGTGACAACACGATGCCTGGCGGGAGGGCAGATACGCAGTATTTT. Translation gives CATSDNTMPGGRADTQYF.

The sample holds one count of this clone. The chain couples TRBV28 to TRBJ1-3; unclear D gene. In germline, CDR1 is MDHEN, CDR2 SYDVKM. The CDR3 has 18 residues. Trimming pared 3 bases from V and 2 bases from J, leaving 20 bases between. The CDR3 DNA reads as TGTGCCAGCAGTTTGCGGGCAGCCGCCCATGGGCCTGGAAACACCATATATTTT. It translates to CASSLRAAAHGPGNTIYF. The full variable domain, with the rest looked up from reference TRBV28 and TRBJ1-3, is DVKVTQSSRYLVKRTGEKVFLECVQDMDHENMFWYRQDPGLGLRLIYFSYDVKMKEKGDIPEGYSVSREKKERFSLILESASTNQTSMYLCASSLRAAAHGPGNTIYFGEGSWLTVV.

The chain recombines TRBV29-1 with TRBJ2-1, with 11 positions matching TRBD2. From germline, CDR1 is SQVTM and CDR2 ANQGSEA. This CDR3 spans 13 amino acids. This chain's CDR3 is CSAIAGGGNEQFF. CDR3 DNA sequence: TGCAGTGCTATAGCGGGAGGGGGCAATGAGCAGTTCTTC.

This clone was found once. This chain connects TRBV3-1 (or the pseudogene TRBV3-2) to TRBJ1-1; D remains unclear. The CDR3 has 14 residues. Germline-derived CDR1 and CDR2 are LGHDT and YNNKEL (reference sequence). Trimming removed 8 bases at V and 4 bases at J, with 17 bases between. CDR3 nucleotides: TGTGCCAGCCAGAGGAGCGGGTCGAGCACTGAAGCTTTCTTT. Protein: CASQRSGSSTEAFF.

This sequence joins TRBV7-9 and TRBJ2-7; 8 bases agree with TRBD1. Per the germline V gene, CDR1 is SEHNR and CDR2 is FQNEAQ (reference sequence). The ends lost 5 bases at V and 3 bases at J; junction bases unmatched: 9. There are 15 residues in the CDR3. The CDR3 here is CASSGQGLAIYEQYF. CDR3 in DNA: TGTGCCAGCAGCGGACAGGGTCTGGCAATCTACGAGCAGTACTTC.

The genes are TRBV10-3 and TRBJ2-3, with D possibly being TRBD2 (5 bases). The CDR3 is made up of 17 amino acids. Germline loops: CDR1 ENHRY, CDR2 SYGVKD. V lost 0 bases and J 2 bases, leaving 15 bases between the germline ends. The chain's CDR3 is CAISESMWGAPTDTQYF. The CDR3 bases are TGTGCCATCAGTGAGTCGATGTGGGGAGCCCCCACAGATACGCAGTATTTT.

The chain has TRBV5-6 and TRBJ1-3, with 8 bases matching TRBD1. V shed 3 bases and J 0 bases; nucleotides not matched to a gene: 14. Germline values: CDR1 SGHDT, CDR2 YYEEEE. The CDR3 totals 19 residues. The CDR3 region is CASSSGTGGAFYSGNTIYF. The CDR3 bases are TGTGCCAGCAGCTCAGGCACAGGGGGGGCTTTCTACTCTGGAAACACCATATATTTT.

This sequence joins TRBV5-6 and TRBJ1-3, with D unresolved. Germline CDR1 reads SGHDT; CDR2 reads YYEEEE. The ends were cut back, 2 bases at V and 5 bases at J, with 5 bases in the middle. The CDR3 covers 12 residues. This chain's CDR3 is CASSFGRNTIYF. CDR3 DNA: TGTGCCAGCAGCTTCGGTAGAAACACCATATATTTT.

The chain couples TRBV5-4 to TRBJ2-7; perhaps TRBD1 as D (6 bases). This CDR3 has 16 residues. The germline V gene has CDR1 SGHNT and CDR2 YYREEE (reference sequence). The germline V and J ends were trimmed by 1 base and 1 base, with 15 bases remaining between them. Written as DNA, the CDR3 is TGTGCCAGCAGCTTGCTTAGGACAGATTATTCCTACGAGCAGTACTTC. Translating gives CASSLLRTDYSYEQYF.

V usage is TRBV4-1 and J usage is TRBJ1-5, with TRBD1 matching 7 bases. The CDR3 is made up of 16 amino acids. In germline, CDR1 is MGHRA, CDR2 YSYEKL. V shed 4 bases and J 5 bases; nucleotides not matched to a gene: 11. This chain's CDR3 is CASSPHEGQSDQPQHF. In nucleotides, the CDR3 is TGCGCCAGCAGCCCCCACGAGGGACAGTCGGATCAGCCCCAGCATTTT.

V gene TRBV5-1 combines with J gene TRBJ2-5; 8 bases are a match to TRBD1. Germline V lookup: CDR1 SGHRS, CDR2 YFSETQ. After removal of 2 bases from V and 4 bases from J, the junction contained 10 bases not matched to a gene. The CDR3 length is 16 residues. CDR3 in DNA: TGCGCCAGCAGCTTCAACAGGGGGAGTGGTGCAGAGACCCAGTACTTC. This codes for CASSFNRGSGAETQYF. The full variable domain, in which reference TRBV5-1 and TRBJ2-5 provide the parts outside the CDR3, is KAGVTQTPRYLIKTRGQQVTLSCSPISGHRSVSWYQQTPGQGLQFLFEYFSETQRNKGNFPGRFSGRQFSNSRSEMNVSTLELGDSALYLCASSFNRGSGAETQYFGPGTRLLVL.

V usage is TRBV18 and J usage is TRBJ1-1, with D unclear. Trimming removed 6 bases from V and 3 bases from J, with 11 bases in between. The CDR3 totals 13 residues. Per the germline V gene, CDR1 is KGHSH and CDR2 is LQKENI. The chain's CDR3 is CASSGVVDTEAFF. The DNA for the CDR3 is TGTGCCAGCTCCGGGGTTGTAGACACTGAAGCTTTCTTT. Looking up the rest from reference TRBV18 and TRBJ1-1 gives the full variable domain: NAGVMQNPRHLVRRRGQEARLRCSPMKGHSHVYWYRQLPEEGLKFMVYLQKENIIDESGMPKERFSAEFPKEGPSILRIQQVVRGDSAAYFCASSGVVDTEAFFGQGTRLTVV.

Only one count was recorded for this clone. The CDR3 protein is CASSLAPAGRDGYTF. CDR3 sequence (DNA): TGCGCCAGCAGCTTGGCCCCGGCAGGCAGGGATGGCTACACCTTC. This chain joins TRBV5-1 and TRBJ1-2; weak D call: TRBD1 (5 bases). Trimming removed 0 bases at V and 6 bases at J, with 15 bases between. The CDR3 has 15 residues. Per germline, CDR1 SGHRS and CDR2 YFSETQ.

This clone was seen at least ten times. V gene TRBV28 combines with J gene TRBJ1-2; a possible D gene is TRBD1 (5 bases). V lost 4 bases and J lost 0, with 15 bases in between. Germline CDR1 MDHEN, CDR2 SYDVKM. CDR3 size: 16 residues. The CDR3 DNA sequence: TGTGCCAGCAGTTCCGGCTCGGACACCTCTAACTATGGCTACACCTTC. This sequence encodes CASSSGSDTSNYGYTF.

With regard to this clone: In the same sample, other DNA sequences code for this CDR3. The chain links TRBV4-1 to TRBJ2-7; D not certain. This CDR3 is 14 amino acids long. Looked up from germline, CDR1 is MGHRA and CDR2 is YSYEKL. The germline V and J ends were trimmed by 1 base and 2 bases, with 9 bases remaining between them. The chain's CDR3 is CASSQGVGAYEQYF. The CDR3 nucleotides are TGCGCCAGCAGCCAAGGTGTCGGTGCCTACGAGCAGTACTTC.

This clone was seen a single time. The chain is built from TRBV19 and TRBJ1-2; D perhaps matches TRBD1 (6 bases). V shed 3 bases and J shed 3 bases, with 11 bases lying between them. CDR3 size: 14 residues. Germline V CDR1 and CDR2: LNHDA, SQIVND (reference sequence). CDR3 coding DNA: TGTGCCAGTAGTATGGGGGCCGGGGACTATGGCTACACCTTC. It is translated as CASSMGAGDYGYTF.

This chain joins TRBV2 and TRBJ2-2; D is uncertain. Germline V gene lookup returns CDR1 SNHLY and CDR2 FYNNEI. Deletions cut 7 bases from V and 0 bases from J, with 9 bases between. This CDR3 spans 14 amino acids. As DNA, the CDR3 is TGTGCCAGCAACTCGTTGGCGAACACCGGGGAGCTGTTTTTT. Translated, it gives CASNSLANTGELFF.